The 8 T cell receptor beta chains below were found in one sample sequenced in a study of blood T cell repertoires in COVID-19. TCRdb's copy holds only in-frame clones and misses some; the assay was immunoSEQ multiplex PCR. The table records around 250,000 clones, around 89% of them present only once. Specimen: PBMCs or T cells enriched from blood (not recorded which). Source of these receptors: a woman in her thirties or forties with acute COVID-19.

The chain carries TRBV7-9 and TRBJ2-1, with a possible D match to TRBD1 (5 bases). The V end lost 3 bases, the J end lost 7 bases, and 13 bases lay between the germline ends. The CDR3 extends over 14 amino acids. CDR1 SEHNR and CDR2 FQNEAQ come from the germline V gene (reference sequence). The CDR3 region is CASSFSQGGNEQFF. Here the CDR3 DNA reads TGTGCCAGCAGCTTCAGTCAGGGTGGGAATGAGCAGTTCTTC.

CDR3 in DNA: TGTGCCAGCAGCTTGGTCGGCGGGAGGGCCCGCAATGAGCAGTTCTTC. Protein: CASSLVGGRARNEQFF. The V gene is TRBV11-2, the J gene TRBJ2-1, with TRBD2 matching over 9 bases. The length of the CDR3 is 16 residues. Germline loops: CDR1 SGHAT, CDR2 FQNNGV. J was trimmed by 6 bases and V by 3 bases; bases with no gene match: 9.

For the CDR3, the DNA is TGTGCCTGCCGAAAGACAGGGGGCGCGATGATGAACACTGAAGCTTTCTTT. Translating it yields CACRKTGGAMMNTEAFF. The chain employs TRBV27 and TRBJ1-1; 10 nucleotides line up with TRBD1. With 11 bases clipped from V and 0 bases from J, the junction kept 15 bases outside the gene matches. This CDR3 has 17 residues. Germline CDR1 is MNHEY and CDR2 is SMNVEV (reference sequence).

This clone was seen more than once but under ten times. The chain recombines TRBV6-2 or TRBV6-3 with TRBJ2-6; D possibly corresponds to TRBD2 (5 bases). Germline V gene lookup returns CDR1 MNHEY and CDR2 SVGEGT. The CDR3 extends over 15 amino acids. Deletions cut 5 bases from V and 2 bases from J, with 10 bases between. CDR3: CASSNAGAGANVLTF. CDR3 DNA: TGTGCCAGCAGTAACGCCGGGGCTGGGGCCAACGTCCTGACTTTC.

The rearrangement uses TRBV14 and TRBJ2-7, with TRBD2 matching over 7 bases. Looked up from germline, CDR1 is SGHDN and CDR2 is FVKESK. CDR3 size: 16 residues. With V trimmed by 1 base and J by 2 bases, 8 bases remained unmatched. The CDR3 protein is CASSQAERDRAYEQYF. CDR3 nucleotide sequence: TGTGCCAGCAGCCAAGCCGAGCGGGATAGGGCCTACGAGCAGTACTTC.

The chain recombines TRBV15 with TRBJ2-5; 8 bases line up with TRBD2. In germline, CDR1 is LNHNV, CDR2 YYDKDF (reference sequence). V gave up 6 bases and J gave up 3 bases; unmatched junction bases: 3. The CDR3 is made up of 13 amino acids. This chain's CDR3 is CATRSSGKETQYF. CDR3 nucleotide sequence: TGTGCCACCAGAAGTAGCGGGAAAGAGACCCAGTACTTC. Variable domain in full (rest from reference TRBV15 and TRBJ2-5): DAMVIQNPRYQVTQFGKPVTLSCSQTLNHNVMYWYQQKSSQAPKLLFHYYDKDFNNEADTPDNFQSRRPNTSFCFLDIRSPGLGDTAMYLCATRSSGKETQYFGPGTRLLVL.

The chain joins TRBV7-6 to TRBJ2-3; 7 nucleotides match TRBD1. Trimming removed 5 bases from V and 2 bases from J; junction bases left unmatched: 10. Germline V gene lookup returns CDR1 SGHVS and CDR2 FNYEAQ. CDR3 size: 16 residues. The CDR3 sequence is CASSHRGREPTDTQYF. CDR3 sequence (DNA): TGTGCCAGCAGCCACAGGGGCAGGGAACCCACAGATACGCAGTATTTT. The full variable domain, in which reference TRBV7-6 and TRBJ2-3 provide the parts outside the CDR3, is GAGVSQSPRYKVTKRGQDVALRCDPISGHVSLYWYRQALGQGPEFLTYFNYEAQQDKSGLPNDRFSAERPEGSISTLTIQRTEQRDSAMYRCASSHRGREPTDTQYFGPGTRLTVL.

The chain couples TRBV7-8 to TRBJ2-1; 12 nucleotides align to TRBD2. The CDR3 is 18 residues long. Germline CDR1 and CDR2: SGHVS and FQNEAQ. Germline trimming cut 5 bases from V and 7 bases from J; bases unmatched to any gene: 15. The CDR3 sequence is CASSTGLAGPLGGNEQFF. The CDR3 coding sequence is TGTGCCAGCAGCACCGGACTAGCGGGACCCTTGGGAGGGAATGAGCAGTTCTTC.